This entry lists 10 T cell receptor beta chains sequenced from one sample in a study of T cell changes during pregnancy in multiple sclerosis. The table came from immunoSEQ multiplex PCR; TCRdb's copy has only in-frame clones and leaves some out. This sample has more than 90,000 clones, with around 90% found just once. The source was peripheral blood, collected in the first trimester of pregnancy. All receptors come from a female donor with multiple sclerosis, enrolled in a pregnancy study.

This chain connects TRBV28 to TRBJ2-7; 7 nucleotides line up with TRBD1. The ends lost 5 bases at V and 0 bases at J; junction bases unmatched: 7. This CDR3 comprises 15 residues. Germline V gene sequence: CDR1 MDHEN, CDR2 SYDVKM. This CDR3 is CASSPLTGSSYEQYF. The CDR3 nucleotides are TGTGCCAGCAGTCCGCTGACAGGGAGCTCCTACGAGCAGTACTTC.

The chain uses TRBV23-1 and TRBJ2-7, with TRBD1 matching over 10 bases. TRBV23-1 belongs to the ORF category, with a function that is uncertain. Trimming removed 10 bases from V and 4 bases from J; junction bases left unmatched: 7. The CDR3 totals 13 residues. CDR3 in amino acids: CATVGQGRYEQYF. Here the CDR3 DNA reads TGCGCCACCGTGGGACAGGGGAGGTACGAGCAGTACTTC.

The table lists this clone with a count of one. The gene calls are TRBV29-1 and TRBJ2-2, with a weak D call TRBD2 (5 bases). The V gene lost 1 base and the J gene lost 3 bases, with 9 bases spanning the gap. The CDR3 runs to 14 residues. Germline loops: CDR1 SQVTM, CDR2 ANQGSEA. CDR3 region: CSVEASPYTGELFF. CDR3 coding DNA: TGCAGCGTTGAAGCTAGCCCCTACACCGGGGAGCTGTTTTTT.

V is TRBV7-2 and J is TRBJ1-2, with TRBD1 matching 8 bases. The junction had 3 bases not matched to a gene; V was cut back by 6 bases and J by 3 bases. The CDR3 totals 13 residues. CDR1 is SGHTA and CDR2 is FQGNSA in the germline V gene. The CDR3 DNA follows: TGTGCCAGCAGTCCAGGGGGCCACTATGGCTACACCTTC. Translated: CASSPGGHYGYTF.

The rearrangement links TRBV19 to TRBJ1-4, with TRBD1 matching 12 bases. The germline V gene has CDR1 LNHDA and CDR2 SQIVND (reference sequence). V trimming: 6 bases; J trimming: 8 bases; junction bases outside the gene matches: 4. This CDR3 is 14 amino acids long. The CDR3 protein is CASRAGTGGEKLFF. The CDR3 nucleotides read TGTGCCAGTAGAGCCGGGACAGGGGGCGAAAAACTGTTTTTT.

The chain links TRBV5-6 to TRBJ2-7, with unresolved D. Germline V gives CDR1 SGHDT, CDR2 YYEEEE. The CDR3 extends over 13 amino acids. V lost 4 bases and J lost 6, with 14 bases in between. The CDR3 protein is CASSLPSGLEQYF. CDR3 in DNA: TGTGCCAGCAGCCTGCCTAGTGGTCTCGAGCAGTACTTC.

The V call is TRBV6-5, the J call TRBJ2-3; tentatively, D is TRBD2 (6 bases). Trimming removed 11 bases from V and 2 bases from J, with 17 bases in between. The germline CDR1 and CDR2 sequences are MNHEY and SVGAGI. The CDR3 has 14 residues. In DNA form, the CDR3 reads TGTGCCCTGCTGGGGGGTCTAGCCACAGATACGCAGTATTTT. Its translation: CALLGGLATDTQYF.

The V and J genes are TRBV4-1 and TRBJ2-7; 11 bases line up with TRBD2. Trimming cost V 5 bases and J 3 bases; bases outside gene matches: 6. Germline V CDR1 and CDR2: MGHRA, YSYEKL. There are 15 residues in the CDR3. CDR3 nucleotides: TGCGCCAGCAGCGCCCCGGGACTAGCGGACTACGAGCAGTACTTC. Its protein is CASSAPGLADYEQYF.

V gene TRBV13 combines with J gene TRBJ2-7, with 11 bases aligning to TRBD1. The germline V gene encodes CDR1 PRHDT and CDR2 FYEKMQ (reference sequence). This CDR3 region has 15 residues. The V and J ends lost 4 bases and 3 bases, in that order; junction bases with no gene match: 5. CDR3 amino acids: CASSSRTGGIYEQYF. In DNA, the CDR3 is TGTGCCAGCAGCTCGCGGACAGGGGGCATCTACGAGCAGTACTTC.

The chain couples TRBV6-4 to TRBJ2-1; 8 bases are a match to TRBD1. V was pared by 2 bases and J by 0 bases, with 0 bases of the junction left unmatched. This CDR3 is 15 amino acids long. CDR1 and CDR2 (germline): MRHNA, SNTAGT. CDR3 nucleotides: TGTGCCAGCAGTGACACAGGGGGCTCCTACAATGAGCAGTTCTTC. This translates into CASSDTGGSYNEQFF.